These 17 T cell receptor beta chains originate from one sample sequenced in a study of early T cells in non-severe SARS-CoV-2 infection. Via MiXCR, TCRdb re-called the 5' RACE reads, giving one row per CDR3 protein. This table holds about 64,000 distinct CDR3 sequences, around 13% found once. Material: whole blood. These receptors were taken from an adult who was a healthcare worker with PCR-confirmed SARS-CoV-2 infection or an uninfected control (not recorded which).

This clonotype was seen ten or more times. This chain joins TRBV10-1 and TRBJ2-3, with D possibly TRBD2 on 6 matching bases. Germline V lookup: CDR1 WNHNN, CDR2 SYGVQD (reference sequence). Deletions cut 3 bases from V and 8 bases from J, with 12 bases between. This CDR3 spans 13 amino acids. In nucleotides, the CDR3 is TGCGCCAGCAGTGATGCGGGAAAGGGTACGCAGTATTTT. This encodes CASSDAGKGTQYF.

The gene calls are TRBV4-3 and TRBJ2-7; D is unresolved. CDR1 and CDR2 from the germline V gene are LGHNA and YSLEER. The CDR3 covers 15 residues. V was clipped by 0 bases and J by 2 bases, with 11 bases between them. As DNA, the CDR3 is TGCGCCAGCAGCCAAGATAGAGAATACCCCTACGAGCAGTACTTC. Translation gives CASSQDREYPYEQYF.

The CDR3 nucleotides are TGTGCCTCCGGGCCATACACGGGGAACACTGAAGCTTTCTTT. It yields the protein CASGPYTGNTEAFF. This chain uses TRBV30 with TRBJ1-1; D ambiguous. Germline V gene sequence: CDR1 GTSNPN, CDR2 SVGIG (reference sequence). The V gene lost 7 bases and the J gene lost 1 base, with 16 bases spanning the gap. This CDR3 has 14 residues.

This clonotype was seen only a few times. The V and J genes are TRBV4-2 and TRBJ2-7; D perhaps matches TRBD1 (5 bases). CDR3 length: 15 residues. Germline assignment: CDR1 LGHNA and CDR2 YNFKEQ. Trimming took off 0 bases at V and 4 bases at J, with 13 bases between the two ends. CDR3 nucleotides: TGTGCCAGCAGCCAAGATCCTCCAGGGCGGTACGAGCAGTACTTC. Translated, it gives CASSQDPPGRYEQYF.

The chain links TRBV9 to TRBJ2-3, with 11 bases aligning to TRBD2. Germline CDR1 SGDLS, CDR2 YYNGEE. V was pared by 0 bases and J by 7 bases, with 7 bases of the junction left unmatched. The CDR3 loop spans 16 amino acids. The CDR3 region is CASSVGASGGTNTQYF. Here the CDR3 DNA reads TGTGCCAGCAGCGTAGGAGCTAGCGGGGGGACAAATACGCAGTATTTT.

This clonotype was detected ten times or more. The chain uses TRBV4-3 and TRBJ1-4; D is undetermined. CDR3 length: 15 residues. V was pared by 1 base and J by 0 bases, with 6 bases between. Germline V lookup: CDR1 LGHNA, CDR2 YSLEER. CDR3 nucleotides: TGCGCCAGCAGCCAAGGAGCGTCAACTAATGAAAAACTGTTTTTT. This sequence encodes CASSQGASTNEKLFF.

The table lists this clonotype with many counts. The V gene is TRBV21-1, the J gene TRBJ1-6; the table's D gene call, TRBD1, was not cross checked with the DNA. TRBV21-1 is reported as a pseudogene. This CDR3 contains 14 residues. This CDR3 reads CASISDRADSPLHF. As DNA, the CDR3 is TGTGCCAGCATCAGTGACAGGGCGGATTCACCCCTCCACTTT.

The table lists this clonotype with a few counts. The chain uses TRBV10-3 and TRBJ1-1, with D tentatively TRBD1 (6 bases). The V and J ends lost 3 bases and 5 bases respectively, with 13 bases between them. This CDR3 has 14 residues. Germline-derived CDR1 and CDR2 are ENHRY and SYGVKD. This CDR3 is CAISDPNRVTEAFF. CDR3 in DNA: TGTGCCATCAGTGACCCGAACAGGGTAACTGAAGCTTTCTTT.

The J gene is TRBJ2-2, the V gene TRBV4-2; 11 nucleotides match TRBD2. The germline gives CDR1 LGHNA, CDR2 YNFKEQ. V trimming: 4 bases; J trimming: 0 bases; junction bases outside the gene matches: 10. CDR3 size: 19 residues. This CDR3 reads CASSRRASGGTANTGELFF. Written as DNA, the CDR3 is TGTGCCAGCAGCCGACGGGCTAGCGGGGGGACCGCGAACACCGGGGAGCTGTTTTTT.

J is TRBJ1-5 and V is TRBV6-1, with a possible D match to TRBD1 (5 bases). V dropped 7 bases and J dropped 9 bases, with 22 bases sitting between them. The V gene's germline CDR1 is MNHNS and CDR2 SASEGT. The CDR3 consists of 15 residues. DNA for the CDR3: TGTGCCAGCACCTTGAGAGGGGAGAGTTTTGGGCCCCAGCATTTT. This encodes CASTLRGESFGPQHF.

V and J are TRBV20-1 and TRBJ2-1; a weak D match, TRBD1 (5 bases). The germline CDR1 and CDR2 sequences are DFQATT and SNEGSKA (reference sequence). The CDR3 consists of 14 residues. V lost 0 bases to trimming and J lost 6 bases, with 12 bases between them. CDR3 coding DNA: TGCAGTGCTAGAGATCCCCGGACATCCAATGAGCAGTTCTTC. This sequence encodes CSARDPRTSNEQFF.

This clonotype was counted many times. The chain couples TRBV27 to TRBJ2-7; D may be TRBD1 (6 bases). Germline V gene data show CDR1 as MNHEY and CDR2 as SMNVEV (reference sequence). V was shortened by 7 bases and J by 5 bases, with 18 bases between the two germline ends. The CDR3 totals 14 residues. The CDR3 bases are TGTGCCAGCAAACCGGGGACATTAAGCGACGAGCAGTACTTC. Protein: CASKPGTLSDEQYF.

This chain connects TRBV12-3 or TRBV12-4 to TRBJ2-7; TRBD1 agrees at 8 bases. The CDR3 consists of 15 residues. V dropped 6 bases and J dropped 2; count of bases not matched to a gene: 9. The CDR3 region is CASSTRTGSTYEQYF. The CDR3 region has the DNA TGTGCCAGCAGCACCCGGACAGGGTCTACCTACGAGCAGTACTTC.

This clonotype was seen more than once but under ten times. V and J are TRBV5-1 and TRBJ2-3; 8 nucleotides agree with TRBD1. Trimming cost V 2 bases and J 6 bases; bases outside gene matches: 5. Germline CDR1 SGHRS, CDR2 YFSETQ. This CDR3 contains 14 residues. In nucleotides, the CDR3 is TGCGCCAGCAGCTTACAGGGGGTCGGGGATACGCAGTATTTT. The encoded protein is CASSLQGVGDTQYF. The whole variable domain, remainder taken from reference TRBV5-1 and TRBJ2-3, is KAGVTQTPRYLIKTRGQQVTLSCSPISGHRSVSWYQQTPGQGLQFLFEYFSETQRNKGNFPGRFSGRQFSNSRSEMNVSTLELGDSALYLCASSLQGVGDTQYFGPGTRLTVL.

A few counts support this clonotype. The CDR3 nucleotides read TGTGCCAGCATGGGGGCCTCCACCTACGAGCAGTACTTC. It translates to CASMGASTYEQYF. V and J are TRBV6-6 and TRBJ2-7; the D gene is possibly TRBD1 (6 bases). Trimming removed 7 bases from V and 2 bases from J, with 12 bases in between. Germline values: CDR1 MNHNY, CDR2 SVGAGI (reference sequence). The CDR3 covers 13 residues.

Only a few counts were recorded for this clonotype. The chain carries TRBV21-1 and TRBJ2-5. TRBV21-1 is a recognized pseudogene. There are 15 residues in the CDR3. CDR3 sequence (DNA): TGTGCCAGCTTTGCCGTTGCAGGTCCGCAAGAGACCCAGTACTTC. Its protein product is CASFAVAGPQETQYF.

This clonotype has a handful of counts. The chain employs TRBV3-1 and TRBJ1-6, with unresolved D. Trimming took off 1 base at V and 10 bases at J, with 5 bases between the two ends. The CDR3 runs 12 residues. Germline CDR1 is LGHDT and CDR2 is YNNKEL (reference sequence). The CDR3 spells CASSQVNSPLHF. CDR3 DNA sequence: TGTGCCAGCAGCCAAGTAAACTCACCCCTCCACTTT. The full variable domain, completed using reference TRBV3-1 and TRBJ1-6, is DTAVSQTPKYLVTQMGNDKSIKCEQNLGHDTMYWYKQDSKKFLKIMFSYNNKELIINETVPNRFSPKSPDKAHLNLHINSLELGDSAVYFCASSQVNSPLHFGNGTRLTVT.